This T cell receptor beta chain emerged from a study of shared T cell receptors in the human thymus. The ends lost 3 bases at V and 11 bases at J; junction bases unmatched: 7. The CDR3 loop spans 13 amino acids. Germline V gene data show CDR1 as MNHEY and CDR2 as SMNVEV (reference sequence). TCRdb's copy holds only in-frame clones and misses some; the assay was immunoSEQ multiplex PCR. The sample carries about 660,000 clones, roughly 88% recorded once. These data also formed part of another study, on human thymus T cells. That work adds: Thymus tissue was removed during corrective cardiac surgery. Thymic and blood repertoires appeared to show biased V and J gene usage.

This clonotype was sampled from a boy under three years old with a congenital heart defect. The gene calls are TRBV27 and TRBJ2-1; TRBD2 aligns across 7 bases. The source material was thymocytes. CDR3 residues: CASSLGGRDKQFF. The CDR3 nucleotides are TGTGCCAGCAGTTTGGGAGGGCGGGATAAGCAGTTCTTC.